This T cell receptor beta chain was sequenced during a study of blood T cell repertoires in COVID-19. Profiling relied on immunoSEQ multiplex PCR, and the TCRdb table lists in-frame clones only, not all of them. The sample lists around 200,000 clones; about 85% were seen once. This CDR3 spans 14 amino acids. V lost 3 bases, J lost 2 bases, and 7 bases lay in between. The germline gives CDR1 MDHEN, CDR2 SYDVKM. The sequence was collected from a woman in her 70s with COVID-19, enrolled during active disease. The chain is built from TRBV28 and TRBJ1-4, with unresolved D. Sequenced material: peripheral blood. The CDR3 region is CASSFQDTNEKLFF. The DNA of the CDR3 is TGTGCCAGCAGTTTTCAGGATACTAATGAAAAACTGTTTTTT.